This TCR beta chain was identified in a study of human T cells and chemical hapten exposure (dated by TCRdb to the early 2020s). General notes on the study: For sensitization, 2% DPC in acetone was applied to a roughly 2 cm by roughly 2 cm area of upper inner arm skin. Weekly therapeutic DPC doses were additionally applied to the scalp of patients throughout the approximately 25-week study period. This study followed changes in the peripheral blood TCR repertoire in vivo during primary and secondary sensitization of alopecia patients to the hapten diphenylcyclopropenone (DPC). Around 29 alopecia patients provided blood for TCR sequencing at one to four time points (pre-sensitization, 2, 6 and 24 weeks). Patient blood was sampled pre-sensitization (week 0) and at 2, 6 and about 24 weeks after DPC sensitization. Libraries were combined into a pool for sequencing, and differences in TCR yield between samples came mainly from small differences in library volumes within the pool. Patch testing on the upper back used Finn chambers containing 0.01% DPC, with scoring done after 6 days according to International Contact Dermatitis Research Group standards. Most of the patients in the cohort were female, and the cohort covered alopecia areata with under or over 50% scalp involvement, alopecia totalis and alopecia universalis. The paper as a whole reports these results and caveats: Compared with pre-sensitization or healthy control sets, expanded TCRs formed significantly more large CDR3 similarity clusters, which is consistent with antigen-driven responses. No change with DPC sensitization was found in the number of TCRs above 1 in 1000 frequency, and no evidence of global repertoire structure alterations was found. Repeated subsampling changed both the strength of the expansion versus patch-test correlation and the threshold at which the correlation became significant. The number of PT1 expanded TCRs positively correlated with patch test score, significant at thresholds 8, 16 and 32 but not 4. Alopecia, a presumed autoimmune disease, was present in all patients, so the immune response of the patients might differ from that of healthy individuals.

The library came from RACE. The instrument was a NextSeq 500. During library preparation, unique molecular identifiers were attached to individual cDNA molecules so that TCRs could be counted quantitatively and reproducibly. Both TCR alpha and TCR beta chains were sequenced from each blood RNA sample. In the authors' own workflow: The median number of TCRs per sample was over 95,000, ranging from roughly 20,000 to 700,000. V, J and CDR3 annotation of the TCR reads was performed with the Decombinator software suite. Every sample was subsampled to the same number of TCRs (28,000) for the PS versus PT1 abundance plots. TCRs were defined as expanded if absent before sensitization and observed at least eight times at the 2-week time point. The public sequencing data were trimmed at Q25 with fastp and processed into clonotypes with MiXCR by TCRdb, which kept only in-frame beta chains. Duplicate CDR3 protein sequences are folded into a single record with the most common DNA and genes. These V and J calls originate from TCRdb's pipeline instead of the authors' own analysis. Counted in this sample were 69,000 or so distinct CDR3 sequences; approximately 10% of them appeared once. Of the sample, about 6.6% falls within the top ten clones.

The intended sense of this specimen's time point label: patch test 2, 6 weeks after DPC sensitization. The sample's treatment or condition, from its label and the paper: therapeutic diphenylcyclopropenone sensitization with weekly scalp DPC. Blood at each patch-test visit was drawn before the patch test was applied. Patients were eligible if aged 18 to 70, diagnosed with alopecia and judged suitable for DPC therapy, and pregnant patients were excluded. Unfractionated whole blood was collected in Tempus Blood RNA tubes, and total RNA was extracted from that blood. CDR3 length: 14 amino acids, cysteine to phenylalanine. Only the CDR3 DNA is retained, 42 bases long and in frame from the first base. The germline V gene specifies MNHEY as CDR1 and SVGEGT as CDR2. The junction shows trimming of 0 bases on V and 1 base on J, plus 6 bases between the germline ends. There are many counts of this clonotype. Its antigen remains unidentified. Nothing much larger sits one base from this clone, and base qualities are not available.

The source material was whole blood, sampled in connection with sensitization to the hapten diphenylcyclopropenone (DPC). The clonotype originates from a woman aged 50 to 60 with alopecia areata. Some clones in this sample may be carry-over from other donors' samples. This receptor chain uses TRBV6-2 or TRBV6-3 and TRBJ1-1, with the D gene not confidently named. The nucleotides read TGTGCCAGCAGTTACTCAGCGGGGAACACTGAAGCTTTCTTT. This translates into CASSYSAGNTEAFF.